These 10 T cell receptor beta chains originate from one sample sequenced in a study of blood T cells in healthy people across ages. Then a second PCR, running roughly 7 to 11 cycles, was carried out with a sample-barcoded 5' primer and a J-beta primer mix. TCRdb used MiXCR to reprocess the 5' RACE reads, holding one entry per CDR3 protein. The data show just over 1 million distinct CDR3 sequences, under 55% seen once. The sample comprised blood. The source is a woman in her sixties in good health.

The chain uses TRBV12-3 or TRBV12-4 and TRBJ2-5; D may be TRBD2 (6 bases). V was pared by 2 bases and J by 5 bases, with 15 bases between. This CDR3 spans 15 amino acids. The CDR3 spells CASSLWDRRGETQYF. For the CDR3, the DNA is TGTGCCAGCAGTTTATGGGATCGACGGGGGGAGACCCAGTACTTC.

The J gene is TRBJ2-4, the V gene TRBV5-1, with TRBD1 identical over 9 bases. Gene TRBJ2-7 matches the end of the DNA better, so the J call may be wrong. From germline, CDR1 is SGHRS and CDR2 YFSETQ. This CDR3 comprises 16 residues. The CDR3 loop reads CASSLTPGTGTHEQYF. The CDR3 DNA reads TGCGCCAGCAGCTTGACTCCCGGGACAGGGACCCACGAGCAGTACTTC.

This clonotype appeared a few times. V usage is TRBV12-3 or TRBV12-4 and J usage is TRBJ2-4; weak D call: TRBD1 (5 bases). The DNA end is more similar to TRBJ2-5, so the J call may be wrong. This CDR3 has 14 residues. CDR3 residues: CASSVQGGGETQYF. In DNA form, the CDR3 reads TGTGCCAGCAGTGTCCAGGGTGGTGGAGAGACCCAGTACTTC.

V is TRBV5-5 and J is TRBJ2-7; 8 positions match TRBD2. V trimming: 2 bases; J trimming: 7 bases; junction bases outside the gene matches: 17. Looked up from germline, CDR1 is SGHKS and CDR2 is YYEKEE (reference sequence). The CDR3 contains 17 residues. In DNA form, the CDR3 reads TGTGCCAGCAGCTTCGCCCAACCCCAAGCGGGAGTTGGAGAGCAGTACTTC. Protein: CASSFAQPQAGVGEQYF.

This clonotype was observed a handful of times. The CDR3 DNA follows: TGTGCCAGCAGCTTAGATGACTGGGCCAATGAGCAGTTCTTC. Residues: CASSLDDWANEQFF. The chain joins TRBV11-3 to TRBJ2-1; D ambiguous. V lost 0 bases and J lost 6, with 9 bases in between. CDR3 length: 14 amino acids. Per the germline V gene, CDR1 is SGHNT and CDR2 is YENEEA.

V and J are TRBV12-5 and TRBJ2-1; TRBD2 is a possible D gene (6 bases). Trimming removed 0 bases at V and 9 bases at J, with 15 bases between. The CDR3 has 15 residues. Germline V gene data show CDR1 as LGHNT and CDR2 as FRNRAP. The CDR3 nucleotides read TGTGCTAGTGGTTTGGTAGGAGTAGCGGTAACTGAGCAGTTCTTC. Translating gives CASGLVGVAVTEQFF.

This clonotype was seen a handful of times. The chain is built from TRBV13 and TRBJ2-1, with a possible D match to TRBD1 (6 bases). Trimming took off 1 base at V and 7 bases at J, with 17 bases between the two ends. This CDR3 is built from 16 residues. Germline V CDR1 and CDR2: PRHDT, FYEKMQ (reference sequence). Here the CDR3 reads CASSLADSSSLNEQFF. The CDR3 coding sequence is TGTGCCAGCAGCTTAGCGGACAGTTCGTCCTTGAATGAGCAGTTCTTC. The whole variable domain, filled in from reference TRBV13 and TRBJ2-1, reads AAGVIQSPRHLIKEKRETATLKCYPIPRHDTVYWYQQGPGQDPQFLISFYEKMQSDKGSIPDRFSAQQFSDYHSELNMSSLELGDSALYFCASSLADSSSLNEQFFGPGTRLTVL.

The chain links TRBV29-1 to TRBJ2-3; 7 bases align to TRBD2. The length of the CDR3 is 16 residues. CDR1 SQVTM and CDR2 ANQGSEA come from the germline V gene. V dropped 7 bases and J dropped 3; count of bases not matched to a gene: 16. The CDR3 DNA sequence: TGCAGCGCTAAAGGTGGCGGGAGTGGTGTGACAGATACGCAGTATTTT. This codes for CSAKGGGSGVTDTQYF.

This clonotype appeared a few times. DNA of the CDR3: TGTGCCAGCAGCAGGACAGGGGTTACCGGGGAGCTGTTTTTT. It translates to CASSRTGVTGELFF. The chain couples TRBV7-8 to TRBJ2-2; the match to TRBD1 covers 9 bases. Germline trimming cut 5 bases from V and 5 bases from J; bases unmatched to any gene: 3. The CDR3 is 14 residues long. The germline V gene encodes CDR1 SGHVS and CDR2 FQNEAQ.

Details on this clonotype: Its ends do not fully match the called genes, so a read error is possible. The rearrangement joins TRBV7-2 to TRBJ2-6; 8 positions agree with TRBD2. Per the germline V gene, CDR1 is SGHTA and CDR2 is FQGNSA. This CDR3 comprises 17 residues. CDR3 region: CAGSLLSGGSGANVLTF. The CDR3 nucleotides are TGTGCCGGCAGCTTACTGTCGGGAGGGAGTGGGGCCAACGTCCTGACTTTC.